These 26 T cell receptor beta chains originate from one sample sequenced in a study of response to subunit inactivated influenza vaccine. TCRdb re-analysed the RT-PCR reads in MiXCR, keeping a single row per CDR3 protein. Seen here are approximately 730,000 distinct CDR3 sequences, approximately 14% observed once, and the top ten hold roughly 6.4%. Specimen: PBMCs from blood, collected approximately 15 days before vaccination. These receptors were collected from a man aged 50 to 60 who received an inactivated influenza vaccine.

The rearrangement uses TRBV7-2 and TRBJ2-3; D not certain. CDR1 SGHTA and CDR2 FQGNSA come from the germline V gene. V was pared by 1 base and J by 7 bases, with 15 bases between. This CDR3 is built from 15 residues. CDR3 loop: CASSLVLDLGNTQYF. CDR3 nucleotide sequence: TGTGCCAGCAGCTTAGTTCTAGACCTAGGGAATACGCAGTATTTT.

The chain recombines TRBV5-5 with TRBJ2-2; 7 bases fit TRBD1. CDR3 size: 16 residues. From germline, CDR1 is SGHKS and CDR2 YYEKEE (reference sequence). V shed 3 bases and J 2 bases; nucleotides not matched to a gene: 7. The CDR3 DNA reads TGTGCCAGCAGCTCTACAGGGGTATCAAACACCGGGGAGCTGTTTTTT. It codes for CASSSTGVSNTGELFF.

This clonotype occurred many times. This sequence joins TRBV12-3 or TRBV12-4 and TRBJ2-4; maybe TRBD1 (6 bases). The CDR3 extends over 14 amino acids. Trimming pared 5 bases from V and 7 bases from J, leaving 15 bases between. The CDR3 DNA sequence: TGTGCCAGCAGTACCGGGACAATGATCAACATTCAGTACTTC. This gives the protein CASSTGTMINIQYF.

This clonotype turned up a few times. The CDR3 region is CASSQDEAGGYTEAFF. The CDR3 region has the DNA TGCGCCAGCAGCCAAGATGAGGCAGGGGGATACACTGAAGCTTTCTTT. The genes are TRBV4-1 and TRBJ1-1; 7 nucleotides align to TRBD1. CDR1 MGHRA and CDR2 YSYEKL come from the germline V gene. Trimming at V came to 0 bases and at J to 3 bases, leaving 7 bases not matched to a gene. This CDR3 is 16 amino acids long.

The rearrangement uses TRBV20-1 and TRBJ2-5, with unresolved D. Looked up from germline, CDR1 is DFQATT and CDR2 is SNEGSKA (reference sequence). This CDR3 is built from 13 residues. Between the trimmed V and J ends, which lost 3 bases and 7 bases, there was a span of 15 bases. The CDR3 DNA reads TGCAGTGCTAGTCAGGCGGACGGTTGGACCCAGTACTTC. Its translation is CSASQADGWTQYF.

This clonotype occurred a few times. In DNA, the CDR3 is TGCGCCAGCAGCACGGACAGGAACACCGGGGAGCTGTTTTTT. It encodes CASSTDRNTGELFF. This sequence joins TRBV5-1 and TRBJ2-2, with a possible D match to TRBD1 (6 bases). This CDR3 contains 14 residues. Trimming took off 4 bases at V and 1 base at J, with 8 bases between the two ends. Germline assignment: CDR1 SGHRS and CDR2 YFSETQ.

This clonotype was counted between two and nine times. This chain joins TRBV5-1 and TRBJ2-1, with D uncertain. Germline loops: CDR1 SGHRS, CDR2 YFSETQ. The V gene lost 0 bases and the J gene lost 0 bases, with 10 bases spanning the gap. The CDR3 is 16 residues long. DNA of the CDR3: TGCGCCAGCAGCTTGGGACGGGTAAACTCCTACAATGAGCAGTTCTTC. Translation: CASSLGRVNSYNEQFF.

V and J are TRBV4-1 and TRBJ2-2, with 7 positions matching TRBD1. The V gene end was trimmed by 2 bases and the J gene end by 4 bases; junction bases not matched to a gene: 10. The CDR3 has 17 amino acids. CDR1 MGHRA and CDR2 YSYEKL come from the germline V gene. As DNA, the CDR3 is TGCGCCAGCAGCCAACAGTTACAGGGGCCCTTCACCGGGGAGCTGTTTTTT. This encodes CASSQQLQGPFTGELFF.

The chain recombines TRBV3-1 with TRBJ2-1, with D tentatively TRBD1 (6 bases). CDR1 LGHDT and CDR2 YNNKEL come from the germline V gene (reference sequence). The length of the CDR3 is 16 residues. Deletions cut 0 bases from V and 3 bases from J, with 12 bases between. CDR3 DNA: TGTGCCAGCAGCCAAGAACTGGGGGCCCTCTACAATGAGCAGTTCTTC. Encoded protein: CASSQELGALYNEQFF.

This clonotype was seen at least ten times. This chain uses TRBV28 with TRBJ2-1, with TRBD2 identical over 13 bases. The CDR3 spans 13 residues. Germline CDR1 reads MDHEN; CDR2 reads SYDVKM. V lost 8 bases to trimming and J lost 10 bases; unmatched junction nucleotides: 5. The CDR3 protein is CASLLAGGDEQFF. The CDR3 DNA is TGTGCCAGCCTACTAGCGGGAGGGGACGAGCAGTTCTTC.

This clonotype has only a few counts. The CDR3 DNA sequence: TGTGCCAGCAGTTTATTATACGCCAGCACTGAAGCTTTCTTT. It translates to CASSLLYASTEAFF. The rearrangement links TRBV12-3 or TRBV12-4 to TRBJ1-1; the D is unclear. The germline V and J ends were trimmed by 2 bases and 4 bases, with 11 bases remaining between them. The CDR3 is made up of 14 amino acids.

The CDR3 DNA sequence: TGCAGCGTCGGTCGGACAGGGGGTAATGAAAAACTGTTTTTT. Residues: CSVGRTGGNEKLFF. This chain joins TRBV29-1 and TRBJ1-4; 10 positions agree with TRBD1. Germline lookup yields CDR1 SQVTM and CDR2 ANQGSEA. V dropped 6 bases and J dropped 4; count of bases not matched to a gene: 5. This CDR3 is 14 amino acids long.

The rearrangement uses TRBV12-3 or TRBV12-4 and TRBJ1-5, with D perhaps matching TRBD1 (6 bases). This CDR3 contains 14 residues. The germline V and J ends were trimmed by 0 bases and 4 bases, with 7 bases remaining between them. CDR3 amino acids: CASSLAGQNQPQHF. CDR3 nucleotide sequence: TGTGCCAGCAGTTTAGCTGGACAGAATCAGCCCCAGCATTTT.

This chain connects TRBV14 to TRBJ1-2; D is uncertain. CDR1 is SGHDN, CDR2 FVKESK, per germline. The CDR3 runs 14 residues. V was clipped by 2 bases and J by 8 bases, with 15 bases between them. The CDR3 protein is CASSQSNLGSGYTF. CDR3 in DNA: TGTGCCAGCAGCCAATCAAATTTGGGGTCCGGCTACACCTTC.

The chain has TRBV5-1 and TRBJ1-1; D is ambiguous. The CDR3 is 13 residues long. From germline, CDR1 is SGHRS and CDR2 YFSETQ. V was cut by 1 base and J by 4 bases, with 8 bases left in between. This CDR3 is CASSLIEGTEAFF. The CDR3 region has the DNA TGCGCCAGCAGCTTGATCGAGGGCACTGAAGCTTTCTTT.

This clonotype was counted only a few times. The chain is built from TRBV5-1 and TRBJ1-5; a weak D match, TRBD1 (5 bases). The CDR3 runs to 15 residues. V was pared by 2 bases and J by 3 bases, with 12 bases between. Per the germline V gene, CDR1 is SGHRS and CDR2 is YFSETQ. The CDR3 spells CASSLGGAFNQPQHF. The CDR3, as DNA: TGCGCCAGCAGCTTAGGAGGGGCCTTCAATCAGCCCCAGCATTTT. The whole variable domain, filled in from reference TRBV5-1 and TRBJ1-5, reads KAGVTQTPRYLIKTRGQQVTLSCSPISGHRSVSWYQQTPGQGLQFLFEYFSETQRNKGNFPGRFSGRQFSNSRSEMNVSTLELGDSALYLCASSLGGAFNQPQHFGDGTRLSIL.

The chain carries TRBV27 and TRBJ2-3, with 14 bases identical to TRBD2. V shed 0 bases, J shed 1 base, and the junction held 9 bases outside the gene matches. The CDR3 spans 20 residues. The germline gives CDR1 MNHEY, CDR2 SMNVEV (reference sequence). The CDR3 DNA sequence: TGTGCCAGCAGTTTATCCTACTTCGGACTAGCGGGGGGCGGCACAGATACGCAGTATTTT. Translated, it gives CASSLSYFGLAGGGTDTQYF.

This clonotype was recorded once. The chain employs TRBV11-2 and TRBJ2-7, with 9 nucleotides matching TRBD1. Trimming removed 3 bases from V and 5 bases from J; junction bases left unmatched: 5. CDR1 and CDR2 (germline): SGHAT, FQNNGV. The CDR3 length is 14 residues. The CDR3 protein is CASSLRTGAHEQYF. The CDR3 DNA follows: TGTGCCAGCAGCTTGCGGACAGGGGCTCACGAGCAGTACTTC.

Comments on this clonotype: Germline is not matched at one junction end, which may reflect a read error. V usage is TRBV12-3 or TRBV12-4 and J usage is TRBJ2-6, with TRBD2 matching 9 bases. CDR3 length: 19 amino acids. The CDR3 protein is CTSSLGVAGGISGANVLTF. Written as DNA, the CDR3 is TGTACCAGCAGTTTAGGGGTGGCGGGGGGGATCTCTGGGGCCAACGTCCTGACTTTC.

This clonotype was observed a handful of times. The chain joins TRBV28 to TRBJ2-7, with 7 bases that match TRBD2. V dropped 6 bases and J dropped 3; count of bases not matched to a gene: 8. Germline CDR1 and CDR2: MDHEN and SYDVKM. The CDR3 has 14 residues. CDR3 bases: TGTGCCAGCAGCCAGGGCGGGAGAGTCTACGAGCAGTACTTC. Encoded protein: CASSQGGRVYEQYF.

Only one count was recorded for this clonotype. The J gene is TRBJ2-6, the V gene TRBV6-1; possibly TRBD2 for D (7 bases). This CDR3 region has 16 residues. Per the germline V gene, CDR1 is MNHNS and CDR2 is SASEGT. V lost 5 bases, J lost 3 bases, and 14 bases lay in between. The CDR3 DNA sequence: TGTGCCAGCAGTCCATGGGGGGGCCGTGGGGCCAACGTCCTGACTTTC. Residues: CASSPWGGRGANVLTF.

The gene calls are TRBV28 and TRBJ2-5; D is possibly TRBD2 (5 bases). Germline CDR1 MDHEN, CDR2 SYDVKM. Trimming took off 5 bases at V and 0 bases at J, with 10 bases between the two ends. This CDR3 has 14 residues. CDR3 residues: CASSPPGYQETQYF. In DNA, the CDR3 is TGTGCCAGCAGTCCACCGGGGTACCAAGAGACCCAGTACTTC.

This clonotype has a handful of counts. The rearrangement uses TRBV20-1 and TRBJ2-2; 7 nucleotides align to TRBD2. Germline V gene data show CDR1 as DFQATT and CDR2 as SNEGSKA (reference sequence). The CDR3 is 13 residues long. With V trimmed by 6 bases and J by 3 bases, 4 bases remained unmatched. The CDR3 here is CSAEGRDTGELFF. As DNA, the CDR3 is TGCAGTGCGGAAGGGAGGGACACCGGGGAGCTGTTTTTT.

This chain uses TRBV9 with TRBJ2-2; weak D call: TRBD2 (5 bases). This CDR3 spans 16 amino acids. Germline lookup yields CDR1 SGDLS and CDR2 YYNGEE. Deletions cut 0 bases from V and 8 bases from J, with 17 bases between. The CDR3 region has the DNA TGTGCCAGCAGCGTAGGAGGAGTCCCCGGGGTTGGGGAGCTGTTTTTT. This sequence encodes CASSVGGVPGVGELFF.

A few counts support this clonotype. The chain couples TRBV27 to TRBJ2-3; no definite D call. In germline, CDR1 is MNHEY, CDR2 SMNVEV (reference sequence). The V gene lost 2 bases and the J gene lost 6 bases, with 12 bases spanning the gap. The CDR3 is 14 residues long. The CDR3 bases are TGTGCCAGCAGTTTAACGATATTGCCGGATACGCAGTATTTT. Its translation: CASSLTILPDTQYF.

The chain links TRBV6-5 to TRBJ2-6, with D possibly matching TRBD1 (5 bases). The CDR3 is 15 amino acids. In germline, CDR1 is MNHEY, CDR2 SVGAGI. Trimming removed 2 bases at V and 2 bases at J, with 7 bases between. The CDR3 reads CASSYTRAGANVLTF. The DNA of the CDR3 is TGTGCCAGCAGTTACACCAGGGCTGGGGCCAACGTCCTGACTTTC.